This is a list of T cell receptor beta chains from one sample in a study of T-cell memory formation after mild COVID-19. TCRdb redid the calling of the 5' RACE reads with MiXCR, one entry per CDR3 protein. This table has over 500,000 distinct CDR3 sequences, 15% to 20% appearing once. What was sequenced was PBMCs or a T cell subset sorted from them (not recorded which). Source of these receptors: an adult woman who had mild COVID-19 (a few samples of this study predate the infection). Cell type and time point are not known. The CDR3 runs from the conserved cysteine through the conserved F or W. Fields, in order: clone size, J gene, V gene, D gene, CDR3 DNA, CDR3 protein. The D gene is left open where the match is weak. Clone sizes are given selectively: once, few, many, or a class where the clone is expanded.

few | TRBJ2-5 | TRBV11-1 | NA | TGTGCCAGCAGCTTCCGGGTATGGGAGACCCAGTACTTC | CASSFRVWETQYF
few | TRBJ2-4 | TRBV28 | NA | TGTGCCAGCAGCTCTCTAGCCAAAAACATTCAGTACTTC | CASSSLAKNIQYF
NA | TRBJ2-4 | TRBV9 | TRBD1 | TGTGCCAGCAGCGTAGGGATAGGGACAGGGGAAAACATTCAGTACTTC | CASSVGIGTGENIQYF
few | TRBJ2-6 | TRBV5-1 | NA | TGCGCCAGCAGCTTGGAGGGGGGCCTAGGCTCTGGGGCCAACGTCCTGACTTTC | CASSLEGGLGSGANVLTF
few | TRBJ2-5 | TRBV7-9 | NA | TGTGCCAGCAGCCCCCTAGCGTCAAAAGAGACCCAGTACTTC | CASSPLASKETQYF
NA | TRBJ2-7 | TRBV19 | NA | TGTGCCAGTAGTAACCCAGGGGCTACCAGACTCTACGAGCAGTACTTC | CASSNPGATRLYEQYF
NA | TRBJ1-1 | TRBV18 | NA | TGTGCCAGCTCACCAGACCTTAGCACTGAAGCTTTCTTT | CASSPDLSTEAFF
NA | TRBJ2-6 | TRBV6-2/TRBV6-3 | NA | TGTGCCAGCAGTTATGGTCGTTCTGGGGCCAACGTCCTGACTTTC | CASSYGRSGANVLTF
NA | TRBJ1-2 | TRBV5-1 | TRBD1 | TGCGCCAGCAGCTTGGCGGGACAGTATGGCTACACCTTC | CASSLAGQYGYTF
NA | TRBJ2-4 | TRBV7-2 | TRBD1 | TGTGCCAGCAGCCCAACAGGGGTAGGGGTAGCCAAAAACATTCAGTACTTC | CASSPTGVGVAKNIQYF
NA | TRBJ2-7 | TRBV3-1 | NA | TGTGCCAGCAGCCAAGATTGGGAGGTTGGCGAGCAGTACTTC | CASSQDWEVGEQYF
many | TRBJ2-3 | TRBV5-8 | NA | TGTGCCAGCAGCCCATACAGGGTAATTAGCACAGATACGCAGTATTTT | CASSPYRVISTDTQYF
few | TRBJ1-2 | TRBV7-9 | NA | TGTGCCAGCAGCCCAGTTGAGGACCCTGGCTACACCTTC | CASSPVEDPGYTF
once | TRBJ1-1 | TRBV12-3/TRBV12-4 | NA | TGTGCCAGCAGTTCTTTACCGGGGGATAGGGTTGCGAACACTGAAGCTTTCTTT | CASSSLPGDRVANTEAFF
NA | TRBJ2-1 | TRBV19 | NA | TGTGCCAGTAGTACCGGGTCTTCCTACAATGAGCAGTTCTTC | CASSTGSSYNEQFF
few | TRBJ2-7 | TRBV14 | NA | TGTGCCAGCAGCCAAGTCCTCGGCGGGGCGAAGGGGTACGAGCAGTACTTC | CASSQVLGGAKGYEQYF
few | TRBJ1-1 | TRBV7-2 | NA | TGTGCCAGCAGCCGAACACGGGGGGCGAACACTGAAGCTTTCTTT | CASSRTRGANTEAFF
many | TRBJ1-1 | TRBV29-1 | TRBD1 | TGCAGCGGTGGACAGGGGATGAACACTGAAGCTTTCTTT | CSGGQGMNTEAFF
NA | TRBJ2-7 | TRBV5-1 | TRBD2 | TGCGCCAGCAGCTTGGAATTGGCTAGCGGCAATCACGAGCAGTACTTC | CASSLELASGNHEQYF
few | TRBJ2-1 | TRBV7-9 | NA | TGTGCCAGCAGCTCTTCGTCGGGGGCTAGCTCCTACAATGAGCAGTTCTTC | CASSSSSGASSYNEQFF
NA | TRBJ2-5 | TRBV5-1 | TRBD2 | TGCGCCAGCAGGAAAGTAGCGGGGGTCCAAGAGACCCAGTACTTC | CASRKVAGVQETQYF
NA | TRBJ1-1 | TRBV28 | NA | TGTGCCAGCAGGGAACAGGGTGGCACTGAAGCTTTCTTT | CASREQGGTEAFF
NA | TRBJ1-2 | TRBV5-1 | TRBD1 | TGCGCCAGCAGCCGGGACACCGGGACAGTCTATGGCTACACCTTC | CASSRDTGTVYGYTF
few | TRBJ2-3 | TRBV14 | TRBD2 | TGTGCCAGCAGCCAAGAAGCGGGACTAGCGGGGTTGACAGATACGCAGTATTTT | CASSQEAGLAGLTDTQYF
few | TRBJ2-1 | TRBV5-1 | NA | TGCGCCAGCAGCTTGGTAACTGGGTCCCTCTACAATGAGCAGTTCTTC | CASSLVTGSLYNEQFF
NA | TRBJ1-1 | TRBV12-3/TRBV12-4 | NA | TGTGCCAGCAGTTTGGGGGGTACAGCTTTCTTT | CASSLGGTAFF
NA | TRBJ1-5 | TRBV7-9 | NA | TGTGCCAGCAGCCTTGACAGGCACAATCAGCCCCAGCATTTT | CASSLDRHNQPQHF
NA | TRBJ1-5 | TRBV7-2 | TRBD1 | TGTGCCAGCAGACTCGCCAGGGGGAATCAGCCCCAGCATTTT | CASRLARGNQPQHF
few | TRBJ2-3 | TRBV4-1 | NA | TGCGCCAGCAGCGACAGGCTGACAGATACGCAGTATTTT | CASSDRLTDTQYF
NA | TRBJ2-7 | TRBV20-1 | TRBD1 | TGCAGTGCTAGGGCGACAGGGGACCTTACCTACGAGCAGTACTTC | CSARATGDLTYEQYF
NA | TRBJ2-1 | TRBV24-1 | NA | TGTGCCACCAGTGATTGGGAGCTCTACAATGAGCAGTTCTTC | CATSDWELYNEQFF
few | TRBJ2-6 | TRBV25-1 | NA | TGTGCCAGCTACGGACGGCGATCTGGGGCCAACGTCCTGACTTTC | CASYGRRSGANVLTF
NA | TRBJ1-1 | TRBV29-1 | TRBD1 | TGCAGCGTTGCCCGGGACAGGGACACTGAAGCTTTCTTT | CSVARDRDTEAFF
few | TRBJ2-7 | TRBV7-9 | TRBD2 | TGTGCCAGCAGCTCTAGCGGGAGTTGGGCTATCGAGCAGTACTTC | CASSSSGSWAIEQYF
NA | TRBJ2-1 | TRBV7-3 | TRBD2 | TGTGCCAGCAGCTTAATGCCAGCGGGGTACAATGAGCAGTTCTTC | CASSLMPAGYNEQFF
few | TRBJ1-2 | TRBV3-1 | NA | TGTGCCAGCAGCGCCGGAGAGGGGCGCGGTTATGGCTACACCTTC | CASSAGEGRGYGYTF
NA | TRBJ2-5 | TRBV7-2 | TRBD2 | TGTGCCAGCAGCTTGGGGACTAGCGGGTTCGAGACCCAGTACTTC | CASSLGTSGFETQYF
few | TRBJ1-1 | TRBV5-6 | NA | TGTGCCAGCAGCTCGATGGGGGGGTTGAACACTGAAGCTTTCTTT | CASSSMGGLNTEAFF
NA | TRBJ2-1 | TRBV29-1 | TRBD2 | TGCAGCGTTCTCGGACTAGGAAGAAATGAGCAGTTCTTC | CSVLGLGRNEQFF
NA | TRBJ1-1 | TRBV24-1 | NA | TGTGCCACCAGTGATGGAGGGTACACTGAAGCTTTCTTT | CATSDGGYTEAFF
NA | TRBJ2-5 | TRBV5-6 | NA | TGTGCCAGCAGCTTCCGCGAGTCCTCGGAGACCCAGTACTTC | CASSFRESSETQYF
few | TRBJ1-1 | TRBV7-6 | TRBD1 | TGTGCCAGCAGCTCGACAGGGGTCGCTTTCTTT | CASSSTGVAFF
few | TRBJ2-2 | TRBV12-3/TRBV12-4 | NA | TGTGCCAGCAGTTCCTACAAGAACACCGGGGAGCTGTTTTTT | CASSSYKNTGELFF
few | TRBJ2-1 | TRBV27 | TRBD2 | TGTGCCAGCAGTTCCTTAGCGGGAGTTCCCCGGTCAGAGCAGTTCTTC | CASSSLAGVPRSEQFF
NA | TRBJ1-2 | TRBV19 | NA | TGTGCCAGTAGTATAGACCCAGGGTACGATGGCTACACCTTC | CASSIDPGYDGYTF
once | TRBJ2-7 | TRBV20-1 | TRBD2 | TGCAGTGCTAGAAAAAGGACTAGCGGCTACGAGCAGTACTTC | CSARKRTSGYEQYF
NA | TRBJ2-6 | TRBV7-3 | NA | TGTGCCAGCAGCTTAACAGGAAGAAGCTTTTCTGGGGCCAACGTCCTGACTTTC | CASSLTGRSFSGANVLTF
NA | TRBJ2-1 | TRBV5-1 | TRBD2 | TGCGCCAGCAGCAGGACTAGCGGGGGGATCTACAATGAGCAGTTCTTC | CASSRTSGGIYNEQFF
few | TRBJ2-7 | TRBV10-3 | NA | TGTGCCATCAGGGGAGGCCACAACCTATCCTACGAGCAGTACTTC | CAIRGGHNLSYEQYF
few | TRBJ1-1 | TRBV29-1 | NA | TGCAGCGTGCCCGCAGAGAACACTGAAGCTTTCTTT | CSVPAENTEAFF